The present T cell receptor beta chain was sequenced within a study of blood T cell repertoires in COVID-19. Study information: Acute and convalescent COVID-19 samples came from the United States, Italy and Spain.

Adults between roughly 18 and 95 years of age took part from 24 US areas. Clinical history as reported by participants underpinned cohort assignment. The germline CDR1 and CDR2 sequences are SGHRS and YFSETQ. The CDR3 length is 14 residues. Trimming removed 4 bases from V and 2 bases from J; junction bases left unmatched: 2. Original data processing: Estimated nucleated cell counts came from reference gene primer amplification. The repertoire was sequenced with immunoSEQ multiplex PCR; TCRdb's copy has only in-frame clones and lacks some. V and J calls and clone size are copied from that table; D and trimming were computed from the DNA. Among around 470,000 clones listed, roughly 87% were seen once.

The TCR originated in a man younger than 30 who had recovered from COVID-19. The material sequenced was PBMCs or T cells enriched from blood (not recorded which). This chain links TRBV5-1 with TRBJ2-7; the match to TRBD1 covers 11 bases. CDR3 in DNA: TGCGCCAGCAGCCCGGGACAGGGGGCCTACGAGCAGTACTTC. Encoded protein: CASSPGQGAYEQYF.